This T cell receptor (beta chain) originates from a study of blood T cells in healthy people across ages (dated by TCRdb to between 2014 and 2017). For the study in its entirety: In model experiments, template switching captured roughly one uniquely barcoded TCR beta cDNA molecule for every two T cells. Using deep sequencing normalized with unique cDNA molecular identifiers, the study measured how TCR beta repertoire diversity changes with age. The donors were split into four age groups: young (average about 16 years), middle-aged (roughly 39), aged (about 56) and long-lived (more than 80). To avoid experimental bias, donors of different ages were spread randomly across the sequencing lanes. The study analyzed two additional independent replicas of 1 million unique cDNA reads from the same blood draw for two donors, one aged 18 to 29 and one aged 80 or older. General findings and caveats noted by the study authors: As age increased, observed TCR beta diversity per million T cells dropped in a roughly linear way, and a significant reduction was already evident by age 40. Compared with the aged group, the long-lived group had more naive CD4+ T cells, fewer expanded clones and increased TCR diversity, a pattern suggesting age selection. Because profiling used bulk unsorted PBMCs, naive and antigen-experienced compartments could not be compared conclusively. The percentage of naive T cells measured by flow cytometry correlated strongly with observed TCR beta diversity. Total diversity estimates from one million sequenced T cells were considered lower bounds and underestimates. Because the CMV infection status of the donors was unknown, age-related changes in expanded clonotypes may potentially have been confounded.

Its CDR3 holds 17 amino acids, cysteine through phenylalanine. Only the CDR3 portion is preserved as DNA: 51 bases, with reading frame beginning at the first base. Ends trimmed: V by 2 bases, J by 1 base; bases unmatched to a gene: 7. CDR1 is given as MDHEN and CDR2 as SYDVKM, both from the germline V gene. The protocol used for the library was 5' RACE. TCRdb shows the sequencer as Illumina HiSeq 2500. A second PCR of about 7 to 12 cycles was performed with a sample-barcoded 5' primer and a J-beta primer mix. A unique molecular identifier was introduced onto each TCR beta cDNA molecule by a template-switch 5' adaptor carrying 12 random nucleotides. Each sample yielded at least 2.5 million CDR3-containing paired-end reads. First-strand cDNA was synthesized from all RNA with the Mint cDNA synthesis kit, primed by a TRBC-specific oligonucleotide. Following uracil-DNA glycosylase treatment, a first 18-cycle PCR with universal primers M1SS and BC2_uni_R was performed on all cDNA. As for how the authors treated the data: For normalization, 1 million high-quality reads, each with a distinct molecular identifier, were randomly selected from each sample. Instead of being binned into consensus sequences, reads with shared molecular identifiers were discarded. MiTCR, run with a Q25 quality threshold and the strictest error-elimination algorithm, handled CDR3 identification, clonotype clustering and error correction. A nonparametric unseen species model using Euler transformation provided a lower-bound estimate of total TCR beta diversity. Clones were called with MiXCR by TCRdb after fastp trimmed the public reads at Q25, and only in-frame beta chains were retained. Rows with one shared CDR3 protein collapse into an entry with the most common genes and DNA. The V and J calls, along with clone size, are taken from TCRdb and not from the paper's own processing. The sample records roughly 790,000 distinct CDR3 sequences, 43% of which are singletons. The ten largest clones capture approximately 22% of the sample.

About this clonotype itself: Its antigen specificity is not known. Base quality data are lacking; no much larger clone is found one base away.

Donors were roughly 40 systemically healthy Caucasian individuals from Russia aged roughly 6 to 95 years. Each donor gave ten milliliters of peripheral blood, collected into EDTA-treated Vacutainer tubes. PBMCs were isolated by Ficoll-Paque density-gradient centrifugation, with at least 7 million obtained per sample. Total RNA was extracted from PBMCs with Trizol reagent, with at least 6 micrograms obtained per sample. For every donor, an aliquot of PBMCs went through flow cytometry to measure the percentages of naive CD45RAhigh/CD27high T cells. This receptor was obtained from a woman aged 55 to 70 in good health. The rearranged segments are TRBV28 and TRBJ2-4, and 8 junction bases match TRBD2. The source material was blood. The nucleotide sequence is given as TGTGCCAGCAGTTTAGGGGGACTAGATCTGGCCAAAAACATTCAGTACTTC. Its translation reads: CASSLGGLDLAKNIQYF.